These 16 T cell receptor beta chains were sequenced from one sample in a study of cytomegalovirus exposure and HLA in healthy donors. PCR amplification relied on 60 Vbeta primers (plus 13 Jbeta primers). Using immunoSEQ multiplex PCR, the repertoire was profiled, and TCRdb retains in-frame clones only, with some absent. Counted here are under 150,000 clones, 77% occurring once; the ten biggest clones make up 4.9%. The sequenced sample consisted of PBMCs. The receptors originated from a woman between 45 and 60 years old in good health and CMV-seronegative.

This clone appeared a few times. CDR3 nucleotide sequence: TGTGCCAGCAGCTTTAGGTCTAGCGAAGCAGATACGCAGTATTTT. Translating it yields CASSFRSSEADTQYF. J is TRBJ2-3 and V is TRBV5-5, with D perhaps TRBD2 (6 bases). The CDR3 length is 15 residues. CDR1 is SGHKS, CDR2 YYEKEE, per germline (reference sequence). V lost 2 bases and J 4 bases, leaving 14 bases between the germline ends.

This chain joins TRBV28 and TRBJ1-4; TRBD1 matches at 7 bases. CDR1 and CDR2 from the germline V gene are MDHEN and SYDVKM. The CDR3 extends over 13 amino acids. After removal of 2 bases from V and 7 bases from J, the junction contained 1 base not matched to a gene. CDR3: CASSLDRAEKLFF. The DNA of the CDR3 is TGTGCCAGCAGTTTAGACAGGGCTGAAAAACTGTTTTTT.

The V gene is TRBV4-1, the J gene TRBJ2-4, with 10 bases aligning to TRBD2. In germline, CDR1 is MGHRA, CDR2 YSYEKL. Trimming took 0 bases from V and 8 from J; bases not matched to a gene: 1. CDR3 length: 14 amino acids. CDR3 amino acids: CASSQEGTSDIQYF. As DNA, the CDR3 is TGCGCCAGCAGCCAAGAAGGGACTAGCGACATTCAGTACTTC.

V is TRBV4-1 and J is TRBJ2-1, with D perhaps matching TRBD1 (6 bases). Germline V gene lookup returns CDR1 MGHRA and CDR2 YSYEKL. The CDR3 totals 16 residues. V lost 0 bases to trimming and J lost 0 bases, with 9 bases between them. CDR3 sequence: CASSQETGYSYNEQFF. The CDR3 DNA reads TGCGCCAGCAGCCAAGAAACAGGGTACTCCTACAATGAGCAGTTCTTC.

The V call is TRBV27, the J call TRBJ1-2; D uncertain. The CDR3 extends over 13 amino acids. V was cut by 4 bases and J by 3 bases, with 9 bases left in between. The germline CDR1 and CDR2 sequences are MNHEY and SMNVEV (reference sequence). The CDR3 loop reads CASSSTVDYGYTF. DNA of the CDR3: TGTGCCAGCAGTTCAACAGTGGACTATGGCTACACCTTC.

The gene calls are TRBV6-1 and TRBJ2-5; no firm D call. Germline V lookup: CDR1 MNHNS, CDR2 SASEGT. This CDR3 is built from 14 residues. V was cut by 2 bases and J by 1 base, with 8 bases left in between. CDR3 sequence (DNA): TGTGCCAGCAGTGAACAACCCAGCCAAGAGACCCAGTACTTC. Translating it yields CASSEQPSQETQYF.

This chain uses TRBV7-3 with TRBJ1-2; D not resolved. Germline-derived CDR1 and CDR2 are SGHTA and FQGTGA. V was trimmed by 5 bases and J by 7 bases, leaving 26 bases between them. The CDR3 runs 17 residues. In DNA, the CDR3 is TGTGCCAGCAGCCCCGATGGAGGGTCGTTAGCTTTAGGTGGCTACACCTTC. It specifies CASSPDGGSLALGGYTF. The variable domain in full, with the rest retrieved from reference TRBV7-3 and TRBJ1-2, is GAGVSQTPSNKVTEKGKYVELRCDPISGHTALYWYRQSLGQGPEFLIYFQGTGAADDSGLPNDRFFAVRPEGSVSTLKIQRTERGDSAVYLCASSPDGGSLALGGYTFGSGTRLTVV.

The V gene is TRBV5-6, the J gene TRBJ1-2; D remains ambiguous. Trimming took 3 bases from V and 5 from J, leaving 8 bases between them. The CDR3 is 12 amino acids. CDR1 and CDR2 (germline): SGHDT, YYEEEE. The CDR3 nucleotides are TGTGCCAGCAGCTACAGACGGTATGGCTACACCTTC. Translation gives CASSYRRYGYTF.

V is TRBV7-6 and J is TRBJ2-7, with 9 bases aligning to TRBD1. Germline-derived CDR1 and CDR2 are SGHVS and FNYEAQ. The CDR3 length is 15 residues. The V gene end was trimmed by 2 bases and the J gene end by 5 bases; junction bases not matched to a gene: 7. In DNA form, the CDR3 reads TGTGCCAGCAGCTTATACATACAGGGGGCGAACGAGCAGTACTTC. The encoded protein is CASSLYIQGANEQYF. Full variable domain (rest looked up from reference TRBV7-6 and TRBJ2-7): GAGVSQSPRYKVTKRGQDVALRCDPISGHVSLYWYRQALGQGPEFLTYFNYEAQQDKSGLPNDRFSAERPEGSISTLTIQRTEQRDSAMYRCASSLYIQGANEQYFGPGTRLTVT.

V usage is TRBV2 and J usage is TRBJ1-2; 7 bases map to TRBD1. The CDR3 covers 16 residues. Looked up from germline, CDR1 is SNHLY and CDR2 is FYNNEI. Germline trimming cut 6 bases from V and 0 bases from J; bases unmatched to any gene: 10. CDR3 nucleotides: TGTGCCAGCAGGGAGACAGGGAAGAAAGCTAACTATGGCTACACCTTC. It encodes CASRETGKKANYGYTF.

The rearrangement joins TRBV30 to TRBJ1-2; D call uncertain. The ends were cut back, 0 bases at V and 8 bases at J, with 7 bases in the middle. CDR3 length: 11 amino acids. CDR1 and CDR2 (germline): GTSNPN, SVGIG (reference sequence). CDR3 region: CAWSVTLGYTF. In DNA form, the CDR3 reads TGTGCCTGGAGTGTAACATTAGGCTACACCTTC.

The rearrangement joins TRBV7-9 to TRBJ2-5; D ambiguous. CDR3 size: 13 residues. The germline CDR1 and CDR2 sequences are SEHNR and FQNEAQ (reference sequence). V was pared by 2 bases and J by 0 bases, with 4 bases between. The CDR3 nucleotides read TGTGCCAGCAGCTTACAGAACCAAGAGACCCAGTACTTC. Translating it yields CASSLQNQETQYF.

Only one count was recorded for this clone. CDR3 protein: CASSGGQMSSYEQYF. Written as DNA, the CDR3 is TGTGCCAGCAGTGGAGGGCAGATGAGCTCCTACGAGCAGTACTTC. The chain couples TRBV25-1 to TRBJ2-7, with D perhaps TRBD2 (5 bases). Deletions cut 4 bases from V and 0 bases from J, with 13 bases between. Germline V gene data show CDR1 as MGHDK and CDR2 as SYGVNS. The CDR3 has 15 residues.

The CDR3 is CSVGDRDRASYTF. For the CDR3, the DNA is TGCAGCGTTGGAGACCGGGACAGGGCGAGCTACACCTTC. The chain couples TRBV29-1 to TRBJ1-2; 9 bases line up with TRBD1. This CDR3 region has 13 residues. Trimming removed 4 bases from V and 9 bases from J; junction bases left unmatched: 9. Germline V lookup: CDR1 SQVTM, CDR2 ANQGSEA.

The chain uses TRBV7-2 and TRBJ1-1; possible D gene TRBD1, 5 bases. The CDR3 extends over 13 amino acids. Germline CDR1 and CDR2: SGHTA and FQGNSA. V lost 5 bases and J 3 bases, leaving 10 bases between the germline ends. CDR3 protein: CASSTQGDTEAFF. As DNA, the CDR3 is TGTGCCAGCAGCACCCAAGGGGACACTGAAGCTTTCTTT.

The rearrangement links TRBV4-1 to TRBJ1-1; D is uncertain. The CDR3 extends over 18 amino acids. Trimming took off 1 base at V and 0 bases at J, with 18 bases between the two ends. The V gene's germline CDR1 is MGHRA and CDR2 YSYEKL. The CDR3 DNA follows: TGCGCCAGCAGCCAAGGGGCGGGTTTTGATAGGATGAACACTGAAGCTTTCTTT. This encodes CASSQGAGFDRMNTEAFF.